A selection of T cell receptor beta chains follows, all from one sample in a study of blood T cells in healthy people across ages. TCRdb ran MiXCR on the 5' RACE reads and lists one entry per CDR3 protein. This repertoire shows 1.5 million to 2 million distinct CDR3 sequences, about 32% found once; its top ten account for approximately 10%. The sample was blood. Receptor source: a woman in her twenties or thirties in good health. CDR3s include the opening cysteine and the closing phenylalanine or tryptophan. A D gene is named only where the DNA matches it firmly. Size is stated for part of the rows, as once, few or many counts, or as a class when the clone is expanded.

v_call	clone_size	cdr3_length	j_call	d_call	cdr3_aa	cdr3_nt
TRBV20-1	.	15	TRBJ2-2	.	CSARVVTVNTGELFF	TGCAGTGCTAGAGTGGTGACGGTCAACACCGGGGAGCTGTTTTTT
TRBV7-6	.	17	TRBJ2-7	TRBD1	CASSSRGLSTGAYEQYF	TGTGCCAGCAGCTCTAGGGGCCTATCGACAGGGGCCTACGAGCAGTACTTC
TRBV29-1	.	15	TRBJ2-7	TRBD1	CSVFVTTGGSGEQYF	TGCAGCGTTTTTGTCACGACAGGGGGCTCGGGGGAGCAGTACTTC
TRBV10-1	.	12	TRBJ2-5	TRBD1	CASKGASETQYF	TGCGCCAGCAAGGGGGCTTCGGAGACCCAGTACTTC
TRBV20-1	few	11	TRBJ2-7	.	CSLGTFYEQYF	TGCAGTCTCGGGACTTTTTACGAGCAGTACTTC
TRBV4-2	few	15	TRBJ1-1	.	CASSRTGGEGTEAFF	TGTGCCAGCAGCCGCACCGGGGGCGAGGGCACTGAAGCTTTCTTT
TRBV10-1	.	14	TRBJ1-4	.	CASSDGATNEKLFF	TGCGCCAGCAGTGATGGGGCAACTAATGAAAAACTGTTTTTT
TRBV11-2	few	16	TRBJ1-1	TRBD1	CASSHGTGGGVTEAFF	TGTGCCAGCAGCCATGGGACAGGAGGAGGGGTCACTGAAGCTTTCTTT
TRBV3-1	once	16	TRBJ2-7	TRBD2	CASSQAGLAVSYEQYF	TGTGCCAGCAGCCAAGCGGGACTAGCGGTCTCCTACGAGCAGTACTTC
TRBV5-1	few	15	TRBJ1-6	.	CASSLAGQGYSPLHF	TGCGCCAGCAGCTTGGCGGGACAAGGATATTCACCCCTCCACTTT
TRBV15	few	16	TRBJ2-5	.	CATSREPGQMKETQYF	TGTGCCACCAGCAGAGAACCAGGACAGATGAAAGAGACCCAGTACTTC
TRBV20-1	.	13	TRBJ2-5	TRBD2	CSAHPSGRETQYF	TGCAGTGCCCATCCTAGCGGGAGGGAGACCCAGTACTTC
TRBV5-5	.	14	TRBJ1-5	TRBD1	CASTVTGDNQPQHF	TGTGCCAGTACCGTGACAGGGGACAATCAGCCCCAGCATTTT
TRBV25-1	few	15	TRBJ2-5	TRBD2	CASSSRLAEQETQYF	TGTGCCAGCTCCTCACGACTAGCGGAACAAGAGACCCAGTACTTC
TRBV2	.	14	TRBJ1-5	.	CASSEKGGSQPQHF	TGTGCCAGCAGTGAGAAGGGCGGGAGTCAGCCCCAGCATTTT
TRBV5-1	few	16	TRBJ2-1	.	CASSGGSSGYYNEQFF	TGCGCCAGCAGCGGGGGCTCGAGCGGGTACTACAATGAGCAGTTCTTC
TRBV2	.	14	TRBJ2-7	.	CASSDWRGVGEQYF	TGTGCCAGCAGTGATTGGAGAGGGGTCGGCGAGCAGTACTTC
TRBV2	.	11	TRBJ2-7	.	CASRRGEEQYF	TGTGCCAGCAGAAGGGGGGAGGAGCAGTACTTC
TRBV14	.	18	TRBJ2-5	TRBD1	CAGSLRDRVLAIQETQYF	TGTGCCGGCAGCCTCCGGGACAGGGTCTTGGCTATACAAGAGACCCAGTACTTC
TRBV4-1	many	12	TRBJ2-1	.	CASSQGGYEQFF	TGCGCCAGCAGCCAAGGTGGTTACGAGCAGTTCTTC
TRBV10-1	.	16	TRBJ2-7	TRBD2	CASSEWNSGGSYEQYF	TGCGCCAGCAGTGAGTGGAATAGCGGGGGTTCCTACGAGCAGTACTTC
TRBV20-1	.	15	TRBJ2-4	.	CSAVGGGLAKNIQYF	TGCAGTGCTGTGGGGGGCGGACTAGCCAAAAACATTCAGTACTTC
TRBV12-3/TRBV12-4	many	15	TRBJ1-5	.	CASSLALGSNQPQHF	TGTGCCAGCAGTCTCGCCCTGGGCAGCAATCAGCCCCAGCATTTT
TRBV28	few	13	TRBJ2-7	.	CASSSPQPYEQYF	TGTGCCAGCAGTTCTCCCCAGCCTTACGAGCAGTACTTC
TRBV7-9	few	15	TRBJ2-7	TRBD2	CASRSGLAGVYEQYF	TGTGCCAGCAGGTCTGGACTAGCGGGGGTGTACGAGCAGTACTTC
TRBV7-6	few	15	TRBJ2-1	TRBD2	CASSPTSEAYNEQFF	TGTGCCAGCAGCCCCACTAGCGAAGCCTACAATGAGCAGTTCTTC
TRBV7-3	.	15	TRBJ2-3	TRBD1	CASSWTGGASDTQYF	TGTGCCAGCAGCTGGACAGGGGGCGCGTCAGATACGCAGTATTTT
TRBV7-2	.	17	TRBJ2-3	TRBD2	CASSLRVEAGGTDTQYF	TGTGCCAGCAGCTTACGCGTCGAGGCGGGGGGCACAGATACGCAGTATTTT
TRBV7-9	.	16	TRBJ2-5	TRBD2	CASSFYGGRNQETQYF	TGTGCCAGCAGCTTCTACGGCGGGAGGAACCAAGAGACCCAGTACTTC
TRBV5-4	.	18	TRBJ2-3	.	CASSRTPELAVFPDTQYF	TGTGCCAGCAGTCGAACGCCGGAACTAGCTGTTTTCCCAGATACGCAGTATTTT
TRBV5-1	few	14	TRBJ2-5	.	CASSPEGAKGAQYF	TGCGCCAGCAGCCCGGAGGGGGCGAAAGGAGCCCAGTACTTC
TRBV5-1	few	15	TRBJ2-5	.	CASSLAGGTWETQYF	TGCGCCAGCAGCTTGGCCGGCGGGACGTGGGAGACCCAGTACTTC
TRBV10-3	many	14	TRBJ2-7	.	CAISDSSGSYEQYF	TGTGCCATCAGTGATTCATCAGGGTCCTACGAGCAGTACTTC
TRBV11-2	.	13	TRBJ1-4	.	CASSSDATEKLFF	TGTGCCAGCAGCTCGGATGCGACCGAAAAACTGTTTTTT
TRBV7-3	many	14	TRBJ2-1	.	CASSPGGRYNEQFF	TGTGCCAGCAGCCCAGGGGGGCGGTACAATGAGCAGTTCTTC
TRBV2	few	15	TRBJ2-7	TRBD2	CASSELGGLVGEQYF	TGTGCCAGCAGTGAATTGGGAGGACTAGTGGGCGAGCAGTACTTC
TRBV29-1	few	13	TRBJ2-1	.	CSVPLPSYNEQFF	TGCAGCGTTCCCCTACCCTCCTACAATGAGCAGTTCTTC
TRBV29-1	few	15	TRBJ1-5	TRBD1	CSVASGTGIGQPQHF	TGCAGCGTTGCTTCCGGGACAGGGATCGGTCAGCCCCAGCATTTT
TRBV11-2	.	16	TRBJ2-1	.	CASSPPLARHYNEQFF	TGTGCCAGCAGCCCGCCTTTAGCGCGGCATTACAATGAGCAGTTCTTC